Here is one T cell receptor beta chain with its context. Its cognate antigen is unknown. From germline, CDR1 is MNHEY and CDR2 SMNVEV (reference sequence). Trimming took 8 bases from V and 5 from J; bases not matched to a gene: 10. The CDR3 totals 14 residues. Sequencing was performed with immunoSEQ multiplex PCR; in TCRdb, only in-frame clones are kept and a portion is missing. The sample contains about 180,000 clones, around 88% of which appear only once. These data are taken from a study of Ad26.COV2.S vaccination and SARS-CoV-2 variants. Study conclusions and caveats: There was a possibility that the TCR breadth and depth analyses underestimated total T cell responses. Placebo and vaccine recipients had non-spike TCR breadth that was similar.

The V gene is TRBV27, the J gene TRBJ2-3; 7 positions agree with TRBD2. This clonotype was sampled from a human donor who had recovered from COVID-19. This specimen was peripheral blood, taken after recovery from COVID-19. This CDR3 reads CASRAAGEVDTQYF. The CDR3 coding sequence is TGTGCCAGCCGGGCGGCGGGGGAGGTAGATACGCAGTATTTT.